Listed below are T cell receptor beta chains from one sample, sequenced in a study of graft-versus-host responses after intestinal transplantation. Using immunoSEQ multiplex PCR, the repertoire was profiled, and TCRdb retains in-frame clones only, with some absent. The sample records approximately 97,000 clones, roughly 91% being singletons. No antigen has been identified for these receptors. The source was unstimulated CD4+ T cells sorted from spleen or lymph node cells, collected before transplant. Source of these receptors: a human donor who was the organ donor for an intestinal transplant. The CDR3 runs from the conserved cysteine through the conserved F or W. A D gene is named only where the DNA matches it firmly. Clone size is stated in some rows and not others, as once, few, many or a class when expanded.

j_call clone_size cdr3_length v_call d_call cdr3_nt cdr3_aa
TRBJ2-3 . 17 TRBV5-4 TRBD2 TGTGCCAGCAGCTTGGCCGGGCTAGCGGGTATCACAGATACGCAGTATTTT CASSLAGLAGITDTQYF
TRBJ2-1 . 18 TRBV5-8 TRBD2 TGTGCCAGCAGCTTCGGTCTAGCGGGGGGGCCGGGGTGGAATGAGCAGTTCTTC CASSFGLAGGPGWNEQFF
TRBJ2-3 . 12 TRBV7-9 . TGTGCCAGCAGCTTATTTCTAGATACGCAGTATTTT CASSLFLDTQYF
TRBJ1-1 . 14 TRBV5-1 . TGCGCCAGCAGCTCTCAAACAACGAACACTGAAGCTTTCTTT CASSSQTTNTEAFF
TRBJ1-6 . 15 TRBV4-2 . TGTGCCAGCAAGGCAGGTACGACCTATAATTCACCCCTCCACTTT CASKAGTTYNSPLHF
TRBJ1-1 . 15 TRBV9 TRBD1 TGTGCCAGCAGCACCCCGGGACAGGGGATTTCTGAAGCTTTCTTT CASSTPGQGISEAFF
TRBJ2-3 . 12 TRBV4-1 . TGCGCCAGCAGCCATCACGAGCGTACGCAGTATTTT CASSHHERTQYF
TRBJ2-7 once 14 TRBV6-5 . TGTGCCAGCAGACGACAGAACAAACCCTACGAGCAGTACTTC CASRRQNKPYEQYF
TRBJ2-7 . 17 TRBV28 . TGTGCCAGCACCCCTATTTCGGGCGGGTTGGGTATCGACGAGCAGTACTTC CASTPISGGLGIDEQYF
TRBJ1-2 . 13 TRBV28 . TGTGCCAGCAGTTTAGGGCCCAACTATGGCTACACCTTC CASSLGPNYGYTF
TRBJ1-3 once 16 TRBV6-6 . TGTGCCAGCAGTTACTCGGCGGAAAGCTCTGGAAACACCATATATTTT CASSYSAESSGNTIYF
TRBJ2-7 . 15 TRBV9 TRBD2 TGTGCCAGCAGCGTAGGGGAGGGAGCCTCATACGAGCAGTACTTC CASSVGEGASYEQYF
TRBJ2-1 . 13 TRBV7-3 . TGTGCCAGCAGCATTGACAGGTACAATGAGCAGTTCTTC CASSIDRYNEQFF
TRBJ2-3 . 16 TRBV7-7 TRBD2 TGTGCTAGCAGCCGACTAGCGGGGGGAGGCGCAGATACGCAGTATTTT CASSRLAGGGADTQYF
TRBJ1-1 . 16 TRBV9 . TGTGCCAGCAGCGTAGCCGGGGGGGCAGGCGGCACTGAAGCTTTCTTT CASSVAGGAGGTEAFF
TRBJ2-7 . 14 TRBV19 TRBD1 TGTGCCAGTAGTATTAGAGGGACAGTCTACGAGCAGTACTTC CASSIRGTVYEQYF
TRBJ1-1 . 15 TRBV27 . TGTGCCAGCAGTTTATCCACGGGGGGCTGGACTGAAGCTTTCTTT CASSLSTGGWTEAFF
TRBJ1-6 . 15 TRBV4-1 . TGCGCCAGCAGCCAACTGGACAGCTCCAATTCACCCCTCCACTTT CASSQLDSSNSPLHF
TRBJ2-1 . 15 TRBV6-1 . TGTGCCAGCAGCGTCACGATGAGCTCCTACAATGAGCAGTTCTTC CASSVTMSSYNEQFF
TRBJ2-5 . 15 TRBV7-8 TRBD1 TGTGCCAGCAGCGGGTGGGACAGGCGGAAAGAGACCCAGTACTTC CASSGWDRRKETQYF
TRBJ2-1 . 13 TRBV5-1 TRBD2 TGCGCCAGCAGCTCTCTAGCGGACAATGAGCAGTTCTTC CASSSLADNEQFF
TRBJ1-3 . 15 TRBV5-5 TRBD1 TGTGCCAGCAGCCCGGGACAGATGTTTGGAAACACCATATATTTT CASSPGQMFGNTIYF
TRBJ1-2 . 18 TRBV9 TRBD1 TGTGCCAGCAGCGTATCCTATAGCCGGACAGGGGCGGCCTATGGCTACACCTTC CASSVSYSRTGAAYGYTF
TRBJ1-1 . 15 TRBV4-1 . TGCGCCAGCAGCCTTACCGTTCAGGGGAACACTGAAGCTTTCTTT CASSLTVQGNTEAFF
TRBJ2-5 . 14 TRBV18 . TGTGCCAGCTCACGCTCCGGGAATCAAGAGACCCAGTACTTC CASSRSGNQETQYF
TRBJ1-1 . 19 TRBV18 TRBD1 TGTGCCAGCTCACCCCTCGTCGTGGGGACAGGGGTAGGGTACACTGAAGCTTTCTTT CASSPLVVGTGVGYTEAFF
TRBJ2-3 . 14 TRBV10-3 . TGTGCCACCCTCGGAGGAAGTGTAACAGATACGCAGTATTTT CATLGGSVTDTQYF
TRBJ1-6 . 13 TRBV7-2 . TGTGCCAGCAGCCCCAGGATCAGCTCACCCCTCCACTTT CASSPRISSPLHF
TRBJ2-2 . 16 TRBV27 TRBD1 TGTGCCAGCACTAATGTGGACAGGGGAAACACCGGGGAGCTGTTTTTT CASTNVDRGNTGELFF
TRBJ2-5 . 15 TRBV5-4 TRBD2 TGTGCCAGCAGCTTGAGCGGGGGGGCGAGGGAGACCCAGTACTTC CASSLSGGARETQYF
TRBJ2-7 . 15 TRBV6-1 TRBD1 TGTGCCAGCAGTGGAACCGGGACAGGCATACACGAGCAGTACTTC CASSGTGTGIHEQYF
TRBJ1-2 . 13 TRBV28 TRBD1 TGTGCCAGATCGAGGACAGGGGAAGATGGCTACACCTTC CARSRTGEDGYTF
TRBJ1-2 once 12 TRBV29-1 . TGCAGCGGCTGGAGGCCAGACTATGGCTACACCTTC CSGWRPDYGYTF
TRBJ2-1 . 15 TRBV7-3 TRBD2 TGTGCCAGCAGCATGCTAAGCGGGGCCTACAATGAGCAGTTCTTC CASSMLSGAYNEQFF
TRBJ2-1 . 15 TRBV10-3 . TGTGCCATCAGTGAGTCGTCGGGGACCTACAATGAGCAGTTCTTC CAISESSGTYNEQFF
TRBJ2-2 . 15 TRBV5-1 TRBD1 TGCGCCAGCAGCTTGGCAGGGGGAAGTCCCGGGGAGCTGTTTTTT CASSLAGGSPGELFF
TRBJ2-7 . 14 TRBV10-3 . TGTGCCATCAGCCCGCAGGGCTCAGCCTACGAGCAGTACTTC CAISPQGSAYEQYF
TRBJ1-1 . 19 TRBV9 TRBD1 TGTGCCAGCAGCCCCAGACAGGGGGCGCCGGGTATGGGGGTCGCTGAAGCTTTCTTT CASSPRQGAPGMGVAEAFF
TRBJ1-4 . 16 TRBV4-1 . TGCGCCAGCAGCTACGCCTGGACAGTAATTAATGAAAAACTGTTTTTT CASSYAWTVINEKLFF
TRBJ2-7 . 14 TRBV18 . TGTGCCAGCTCACCACTTAACTCAGGGGACGAGCAGTACTTC CASSPLNSGDEQYF
TRBJ2-7 . 14 TRBV5-1 . TGCGCCAGCAGCTCCGGGACACTAACCTACGAGCAGTACTTC CASSSGTLTYEQYF
TRBJ2-7 few 16 TRBV6-6 . TGTGCCACCCGATACAGGGTTGAGTCGAGAAGTTACGAGCAGTACTTC CATRYRVESRSYEQYF
TRBJ2-3 . 14 TRBV7-8 . TGTGCCAGCAGTTACCGGACAGGCACAGATACGCAGTATTTT CASSYRTGTDTQYF
TRBJ2-2 . 14 TRBV7-9 TRBD2 TGTGCCAGCAGCCGACTCGGCGGGGGCGGGGAGCTGTTTTTT CASSRLGGGGELFF
TRBJ1-3 . 15 TRBV4-2 . TGTGCCAGCAGCCGAACCGGGAGCTCTGGAAACACCATATATTTT CASSRTGSSGNTIYF
TRBJ1-1 once 14 TRBV9 . TGTGCCAGCAGCGTAGGGTACACGAACACTGAAGCTTTCTTT CASSVGYTNTEAFF
TRBJ2-2 . 15 TRBV6-5 . TGTGCCAGCAAGGCACAGGGAGATCGTACCGGGGAGCTGTTTTTT CASKAQGDRTGELFF
TRBJ1-2 . 15 TRBV6-5 . TGTGCCATCTACCGACTCATCGACAGGTACTATGGCTACACCTTC CAIYRLIDRYYGYTF
TRBJ1-5 few 14 TRBV30 TRBD1 TGTGCCTGGAGAGAGCCGGGACAGGGGCAGCCCCAGCATTTT CAWREPGQGQPQHF
TRBJ2-7 . 17 TRBV6-1 TRBD2 TGTGCCAGCAGTGCTTTGGCGGGGGGGCTATCTTACTACGAGCAGTACTTC CASSALAGGLSYYEQYF
TRBJ2-7 once 13 TRBV29-1 . TGCAGCGTTGGCGGGGCCGCTACCTACGAGCAGTACTTC CSVGGAATYEQYF
TRBJ1-2 . 13 TRBV5-4 TRBD1 TGTGCCAGCAGCCTGACAGGGGGCCATGGCTACACCTTC CASSLTGGHGYTF
TRBJ2-7 . 16 TRBV23-1 . TGCGCCAGCAGTCAATCAGTCAGAGGAGAGGACTACGAGCAGTACTTC CASSQSVRGEDYEQYF
TRBJ2-7 . 16 TRBV19 TRBD2 TGTGCCAGTAGTAACCGCGTAGGACTAGCGGGCTACGAGCAGTACTTC CASSNRVGLAGYEQYF